Following are 14 T cell receptor beta chains from one sample sequenced in a study of T cell responses to AZD1222 COVID-19 vaccine. Clones were read by immunoSEQ multiplex PCR, and TCRdb kept only the in-frame ones, dropping some. The sample has around 120,000 clones, around 87% seen once. The sequences come from peripheral blood, collected on day 0 of AZD1222 vaccination. The receptors come from an adult in good health.

Here the CDR3 reads CASSHLKTGLAGVYSYNEQFF. The CDR3 DNA sequence: TGTGCCAGCAGCCACCTCAAAACGGGACTAGCGGGGGTCTACTCCTACAATGAGCAGTTCTTC. The chain combines TRBV14 with TRBJ2-1; 14 nucleotides match TRBD2. Per the germline V gene, CDR1 is SGHDN and CDR2 is FVKESK. Trimming took 3 bases from V and 0 from J; bases not matched to a gene: 13. The CDR3 extends over 21 amino acids.

The chain employs TRBV6-2 or TRBV6-3 and TRBJ1-2; D ambiguous. V lost 3 bases to trimming and J lost 7 bases, with 12 bases between them. Germline-derived CDR1 and CDR2 are MNHEY and SVGEGT. The length of the CDR3 is 13 residues. Here the CDR3 DNA reads TGTGCCAGCAGTTATGGCCCCACGGGTGGCTACACCTTC. This encodes CASSYGPTGGYTF.

The chain is built from TRBV6-2 or TRBV6-3 and TRBJ2-1; D gene uncertain. Trimming took 4 bases from V and 4 from J, leaving 14 bases between them. This CDR3 comprises 15 residues. CDR1 and CDR2 from the germline V gene are MNHEY and SVGEGT. The CDR3 sequence: CASSSRIITYNEQFF. The CDR3 DNA reads as TGTGCCAGCAGTTCCCGTATAATCACTTACAATGAGCAGTTCTTC.

This clone was seen a single time. The chain employs TRBV12-2 and TRBJ1-6. TRBV12-2 has pseudogene status. This CDR3 region has 14 residues. CDR3 loop: CASRYGPYPSPLHF. In nucleotides, the CDR3 is TGTGCAAGTCGCTACGGACCGTACCCTTCACCCCTCCACTTT.

The CDR3 here is CASSLGSGGYEQYF. In DNA form, the CDR3 reads TGTGCCAGCAGCTTAGGGTCAGGGGGTTACGAGCAGTACTTC. The genes are TRBV11-2 and TRBJ2-7, with 7 nucleotides matching TRBD1. The CDR3 length is 14 residues. J lost 4 bases, V lost 1 base, and 4 bases had no gene match. The V gene's germline CDR1 is SGHAT and CDR2 FQNNGV.

The table lists this clone with a count of one. Here the CDR3 DNA reads TGTGCCAGCAGCTTTTCGGGACCCTCGGATACGCAGTATTTT. Translating it yields CASSFSGPSDTQYF. V usage is TRBV7-9 and J usage is TRBJ2-3, with D perhaps assigned TRBD1 or TRBD2 (5 bases each). The V gene's germline CDR1 is SEHNR and CDR2 FQNEAQ (reference sequence). This CDR3 spans 14 amino acids. Trimming cost V 3 bases and J 6 bases, with 13 bases left between them.

The chain recombines TRBV4-2 with TRBJ1-5, with no clear D. There are 16 residues in the CDR3. Trimming took off 0 bases at V and 0 bases at J, with 9 bases between the two ends. CDR1 is LGHNA, CDR2 YNFKEQ, per germline. The CDR3 sequence is CASSQDRSPSNQPQHF. The CDR3 DNA reads as TGTGCCAGCAGCCAAGATCGCTCACCTAGCAATCAGCCCCAGCATTTT.

The chain uses TRBV6-1 and TRBJ2-7; maybe TRBD2 (5 bases). V was trimmed by 2 bases and J by 6 bases, leaving 11 bases between them. CDR1 and CDR2 (germline): MNHNS, SASEGT. This CDR3 is 13 amino acids long. The chain's CDR3 is CASSERGFFEQYF. The CDR3 DNA is TGTGCCAGCAGTGAACGGGGTTTCTTCGAGCAGTACTTC.

This chain links TRBV6-5 with TRBJ2-1; 14 positions agree with TRBD2. V was clipped by 6 bases and J by 4 bases; unmatched bases: 2. The CDR3 length is 15 residues. Germline V gives CDR1 MNHEY, CDR2 SVGAGI. Here the CDR3 DNA reads TGTGCCAGCAGACGACTAGCGGGGGGGTACAATGAGCAGTTCTTC. Protein sequence: CASRRLAGGYNEQFF.

The chain uses TRBV24-1 and TRBJ2-2, with 9 bases matching TRBD1. Trimming removed 4 bases from V and 3 bases from J; junction bases left unmatched: 2. The CDR3 is 15 amino acids. Germline values: CDR1 KGHDR, CDR2 SFDVKD. The CDR3 protein is CATSEGTGHTGELFF. In nucleotides, the CDR3 is TGTGCCACCAGTGAGGGGACAGGGCACACCGGGGAGCTGTTTTTT.

This chain uses TRBV9 with TRBJ2-5, with 14 bases that match TRBD2. Germline assignment: CDR1 SGDLS and CDR2 YYNGEE. With V trimmed by 4 bases and J by 5 bases, 7 bases remained unmatched. The CDR3 contains 16 residues. The CDR3 is CASSSRTSGGRETQYF. The CDR3 DNA reads TGTGCCAGCAGCTCACGGACTAGCGGGGGGCGCGAGACCCAGTACTTC.

Only one count was recorded for this clone. The V and J genes are TRBV5-5 and TRBJ2-1; the D gene is possibly TRBD2 (6 bases). V was trimmed by 2 bases and J by 6 bases, leaving 18 bases between them. Germline lookup yields CDR1 SGHKS and CDR2 YYEKEE (reference sequence). The CDR3 consists of 16 residues. Here the CDR3 DNA reads TGTGCCAGCAGCTTTCGGGCTTCCCCGGAGGGCAATGAGCAGTTCTTC. It is translated as CASSFRASPEGNEQFF.

The genes are TRBV29-1 and TRBJ1-1; TRBD1 might be the D (5 bases). V shed 7 bases and J shed 5 bases, with 17 bases lying between them. This CDR3 region has 13 residues. From germline, CDR1 is SQVTM and CDR2 ANQGSEA. The CDR3 sequence: CSAPTGTGTEAFF. Written as DNA, the CDR3 is TGCAGCGCACCCACTGGAACAGGAACTGAAGCTTTCTTT.

This chain connects TRBV6-2 or TRBV6-3 to TRBJ1-2; D unresolved. The CDR3 extends over 17 amino acids. V was shortened by 2 bases and J by 8 bases, with 24 bases between the two germline ends. From germline, CDR1 is MNHEY and CDR2 SVGEGT. The CDR3 here is CASSYPPHRTGMAGYTF. The CDR3, as DNA: TGTGCCAGCAGTTACCCCCCCCACCGGACGGGGATGGCCGGCTACACCTTC.